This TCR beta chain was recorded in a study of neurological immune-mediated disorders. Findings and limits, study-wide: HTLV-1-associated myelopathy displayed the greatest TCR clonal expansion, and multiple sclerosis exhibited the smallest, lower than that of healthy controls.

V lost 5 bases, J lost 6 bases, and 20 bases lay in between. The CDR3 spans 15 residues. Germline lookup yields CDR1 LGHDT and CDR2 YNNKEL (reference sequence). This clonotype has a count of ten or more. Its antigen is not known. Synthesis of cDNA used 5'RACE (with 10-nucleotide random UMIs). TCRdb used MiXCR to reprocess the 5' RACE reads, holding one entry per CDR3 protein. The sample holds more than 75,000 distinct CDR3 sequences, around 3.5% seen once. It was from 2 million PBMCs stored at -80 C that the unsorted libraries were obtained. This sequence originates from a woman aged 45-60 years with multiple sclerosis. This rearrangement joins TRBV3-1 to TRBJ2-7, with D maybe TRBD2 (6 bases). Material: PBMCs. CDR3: CASSSAGTPSSEQYF. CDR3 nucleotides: TGTGCCAGCAGCAGCGCCGGGACTCCTAGCTCCGAGCAGTACTTC.